A single sample gave rise to the 3 T cell receptor beta chains below, sequenced in a study of regulatory T cells in long-lasting Graves disease. As to time point: newly diagnosed GD, antithyroid drugs for less than 3 months. The TCR library was made from RNA that had been extracted from PBMCs in TRIzol. Library construction for TCR beta used iRepertoire HTBI primers and Arm-PCR of CDR3 regions. TCRdb reprocessed the multiplex PCR reads via MiXCR and lists one record per CDR3 protein. Here the sample spans under 300,000 distinct CDR3 sequences, 15% to 20% being singletons. The specimen comprised peripheral blood mononuclear cells (PBMCs), sampled at new diagnosis, from a patient treated with antithyroid drugs. The receptor set was obtained from a female donor with Graves disease.

There are many counts of this clonotype. The rearrangement uses TRBV29-1 and TRBJ2-7; 7 nucleotides align to TRBD2. V gave up 6 bases and J gave up 7 bases; unmatched junction bases: 6. The CDR3 has 11 amino acids. CDR1 is SQVTM, CDR2 ANQGSEA, per germline. CDR3 sequence (DNA): TGCAGCGTGGCCAGGGAGGGTGAGCAGTACTTC. Its translation: CSVAREGEQYF.

As concerns this clonotype: A much larger clone is a single base away; this may be a read error. The missing conserved phenylalanine or tryptophan at the end of this CDR3 makes a read error likely. V gene TRBV7-2 combines with J gene TRBJ1-2, with 10 bases that match TRBD1. The CDR3 is made up of 15 amino acids. The junction had 4 bases not matched to a gene; V was cut back by 5 bases and J by 1 base. Germline assignment: CDR1 SGHTA and CDR2 FQGNSA. The CDR3 region has the DNA TGTGCCAGCAGCCTGGGACAGGGGATTAACTATGGCTACACCGTC. It encodes CASSLGQGINYGYTV.

This clonotype was observed many times. The chain uses TRBV24-1 and TRBJ2-1; 9 bases fit TRBD2. Germline V CDR1 and CDR2: KGHDR, SFDVKD. Trimming took 5 bases from V and 2 from J; bases not matched to a gene: 6. CDR3 length equals 16 residues. As DNA, the CDR3 is TGTGCCACCAGTGGTTCGAGACTAGCGGCCTACAATGAGCAGTTCTTC. It codes for CATSGSRLAAYNEQFF.